Following are 24 T cell receptor beta chains from one sample sequenced in a study of neoadjuvant anti-PD-1 for oral cavity cancer. Repertoires were generated with immunoSEQ multiplex PCR, while TCRdb's copy carries only in-frame clones and drops some. Of approximately 17,000 clones in the sample, approximately 79% were seen once. The sample in question was PBMCs, obtained before nivolumab (anti-PD-1) treatment. The receptors were sampled from a person between 40 and 85 years old with oral cavity squamous cell carcinoma.

The table lists this clone with a few counts. This rearrangement joins TRBV28 to TRBJ1-1; D remains ambiguous. Germline lookup yields CDR1 MDHEN and CDR2 SYDVKM. The CDR3 is 15 residues long. Trimming left V 3 bases short and J 6 bases short, with 17 bases between. This CDR3 reads CASSLSTIDGAEAFF. The CDR3, as DNA: TGTGCCAGCAGTTTGTCGACTATCGACGGGGCTGAAGCTTTCTTT.

The chain combines TRBV9 with TRBJ2-1, with 8 bases lining up with TRBD2. Germline lookup yields CDR1 SGDLS and CDR2 YYNGEE. V gave up 0 bases and J gave up 15 bases; unmatched junction bases: 5. The CDR3 extends over 12 amino acids. The CDR3 region has the DNA TGTGCCAGCAGCGTAGGACGGGAGGGCCTGTTCTTC. Residues: CASSVGREGLFF.

The chain uses TRBV7-6 and TRBJ2-2; unclear D gene. This CDR3 comprises 15 residues. Germline CDR1 SGHVS, CDR2 FNYEAQ. Trimming took 3 bases from V and 6 from J, leaving 14 bases between them. The CDR3 is CASSFVISGAGELFF. The CDR3 DNA follows: TGTGCCAGCAGCTTCGTCATCTCGGGCGCCGGGGAGCTGTTTTTT.

The V call is TRBV6-6, the J call TRBJ2-7, with 9 positions matching TRBD1. Germline V gives CDR1 MNHNY, CDR2 SVGAGI (reference sequence). CDR3 size: 14 residues. The J segment lost 9 bases and the V segment lost 5 bases, leaving 11 bases of the junction unmatched. The CDR3 loop reads CASSPPGQGSGQYF. As DNA, the CDR3 is TGTGCCAGCAGTCCCCCGGGACAGGGCTCTGGGCAGTACTTC.

This clone was picked up one time. The chain couples TRBV5-1 to TRBJ2-3; tentative D call: TRBD1 (6 bases). V lost 1 base to trimming and J lost 3 bases, with 12 bases between them. The CDR3 totals 15 residues. Germline V gene lookup returns CDR1 SGHRS and CDR2 YFSETQ. The CDR3 DNA sequence: TGCGCCAGCAGCTTGACTCTACAGGGAACAGATACGCAGTATTTT. Residues: CASSLTLQGTDTQYF.

The V call is TRBV10-3, the J call TRBJ2-1; 11 bases line up with TRBD1. V was pared by 2 bases and J by 6 bases, with 3 bases of the junction left unmatched. This CDR3 region has 15 residues. The germline V gene has CDR1 ENHRY and CDR2 SYGVKD. This CDR3 is CAISEPGQGVNEQFF. CDR3 DNA sequence: TGTGCCATCAGTGAGCCGGGACAGGGGGTCAATGAGCAGTTCTTC.

This sequence joins TRBV27 and TRBJ1-2, with 11 bases lining up with TRBD1. Germline trimming cut 8 bases from V and 7 bases from J; bases unmatched to any gene: 6. Germline V gives CDR1 MNHEY, CDR2 SMNVEV (reference sequence). This CDR3 is 13 amino acids long. The CDR3 DNA follows: TGTGCCAGCCTTGGACAGGGGGCGGTTGGCTACACCTTC. It yields the protein CASLGQGAVGYTF.

V gene TRBV30 combines with J gene TRBJ2-2; D gene ambiguous. Germline values: CDR1 GTSNPN, CDR2 SVGIG (reference sequence). Trimming shortened V by 4 bases and J by 4 bases, and 7 bases separated the two germline ends. CDR3 length equals 12 residues. The CDR3 region has the DNA TGTGCCTGGACTGAGAGCACCGGGGAGCTGTTTTTT. Its translation is CAWTESTGELFF.

The V gene is TRBV30, the J gene TRBJ2-7; the D gene is possibly TRBD1 (6 bases). Germline CDR1 GTSNPN, CDR2 SVGIG (reference sequence). There are 11 residues in the CDR3. The ends were cut back, 5 bases at V and 5 bases at J, with 10 bases in the middle. The DNA of the CDR3 is TGTGCCTGGGGACAGAGGGACGAGCAGTACTTC. Protein product: CAWGQRDEQYF. Filled out from reference TRBV30 and TRBJ2-7, the complete variable domain reads SQTIHQWPATLVQPVGSPLSLECTVEGTSNPNLYWYRQAAGRGLQLLFYSVGIGQISSEVPQNLSASRPQDRQFILSSKKLLLSDSGFYLCAWGQRDEQYFGPGTRLTVT.

This clone has only one observation. The J gene is TRBJ1-6, the V gene TRBV19, with D tentatively TRBD1 (5 bases). Looked up from germline, CDR1 is LNHDA and CDR2 is SQIVND (reference sequence). This CDR3 spans 13 amino acids. Trimming cost V 7 bases and J 7 bases, with 11 bases left between them. The CDR3 loop is CASTGTFNSPLHF. The CDR3 bases are TGTGCCAGTACGGGGACCTTCAATTCACCCCTCCACTTT.

The rearrangement joins TRBV27 to TRBJ2-1; D is perhaps TRBD2 (7 bases). Between the trimmed V and J ends, which lost 1 base and 9 bases, there was a span of 19 bases. The CDR3 covers 16 residues. CDR1 MNHEY and CDR2 SMNVEV come from the germline V gene (reference sequence). CDR3 residues: CASSLFGRQGGGEQFF. CDR3 in DNA: TGTGCCAGCAGTTTATTCGGGAGGCAGGGAGGGGGTGAGCAGTTCTTC.

The table lists this clone with a few counts. This sequence joins TRBV23-1 and TRBJ2-2, with D possibly matching TRBD2 (6 bases). TRBV23-1 is filed as an ORF, its function uncertain. V was cut by 9 bases and J by 2 bases, with 13 bases left in between. This CDR3 is built from 14 residues. The CDR3 DNA sequence: TGCGCCAGGCCGGGGGACGGAAACACCGGGGAGCTGTTTTTT. This codes for CARPGDGNTGELFF.

V and J are TRBV27 and TRBJ2-1, with D perhaps matching TRBD2 (6 bases). Germline lookup yields CDR1 MNHEY and CDR2 SMNVEV (reference sequence). The CDR3 is 13 amino acids. The V end was cut by 6 bases, the J end by 0 bases, with 6 bases between. Here the CDR3 DNA reads TGTGCCAGCAGCGGGAGCTCCTACAATGAGCAGTTCTTC. Translated: CASSGSSYNEQFF.

This clone showed up just once. The chain combines TRBV7-9 with TRBJ2-3; 11 bases are shared with TRBD2. The ends lost 3 bases at V and 1 base at J; junction bases unmatched: 6. The CDR3 extends over 17 amino acids. Germline V gives CDR1 SEHNR, CDR2 FQNEAQ (reference sequence). CDR3 DNA: TGTGCCAGCAGCTTCGTAGCGGGAGGGCCGGGCACAGATACGCAGTATTTT. It codes for CASSFVAGGPGTDTQYF.

The DNA for the CDR3 is TGTGCCAGCAGCGAAGCAACCTTGGACAGGGATCCCAAGTCTTTCTTT. This encodes CASSEATLDRDPKSFF. The chain has TRBV4-2 and TRBJ1-1, with 8 bases matching TRBD1. Germline assignment: CDR1 LGHNA and CDR2 YNFKEQ. V lost 5 bases and J lost 12; bases outside the gene matches: 20. The CDR3 is 16 residues long.

This clone was counted a few times. This chain connects TRBV27 to TRBJ2-2, with no clear D. Per germline, CDR1 MNHEY and CDR2 SMNVEV (reference sequence). The CDR3 sequence is 14 residues long. V was cut by 4 bases and J by 1 base, with 7 bases left in between. The CDR3 loop is CASSWGLNTGELFF. CDR3 nucleotides: TGTGCCAGCAGTTGGGGATTGAACACCGGGGAGCTGTTTTTT.

The CDR3 reads CASSQGGLAGLDTQYF. The CDR3 DNA reads TGTGCCAGCAGCCAAGGGGGACTAGCGGGACTGGATACGCAGTATTTT. V and J are TRBV4-2 and TRBJ2-3, with TRBD2 identical over 13 bases. The V segment lost 1 base and the J segment 6 bases; nucleotides outside the gene matches: 4. Germline assignment: CDR1 LGHNA and CDR2 YNFKEQ. The CDR3 contains 16 residues.

This clone appeared a few times. The rearrangement uses TRBV19 and TRBJ2-7; no clear D gene. V lost 6 bases, J lost 0 bases, and 15 bases lay in between. CDR1 is LNHDA and CDR2 is SQIVND in the germline V gene (reference sequence). The CDR3 is made up of 15 amino acids. The CDR3 is CASSNLQGPSYEQYF. The CDR3 bases are TGTGCCAGTAGCAACCTACAAGGGCCCTCCTACGAGCAGTACTTC.

This clone was seen a handful of times. This chain joins TRBV29-1 and TRBJ2-2, with 11 bases fitting TRBD1. Per the germline V gene, CDR1 is SQVTM and CDR2 is ANQGSEA. CDR3 size: 14 residues. V was pared by 6 bases and J by 7 bases, with 7 bases of the junction left unmatched. The CDR3 DNA reads TGCAGCGTCCGGACAGGGGGCGGTGGCGGGGAGCTGTTTTTT. Translating it yields CSVRTGGGGGELFF.

The chain carries TRBV28 and TRBJ1-3; weak D call: TRBD1 (5 bases). Germline loops: CDR1 MDHEN, CDR2 SYDVKM. The CDR3 runs to 15 residues. The V end lost 6 bases, the J end lost 2 bases, and 14 bases lay between the germline ends. In DNA, the CDR3 is TGTGCCAGCAGATCACCCGGGGGAACTGGAAACACCATATATTTT. Its translation: CASRSPGGTGNTIYF.

V and J are TRBV27 and TRBJ2-1, with 13 bases aligning to TRBD2. Germline V lookup: CDR1 MNHEY, CDR2 SMNVEV (reference sequence). The trim removed 1 base at V and 0 bases at J, leaving 6 bases unmatched. The CDR3 is made up of 19 amino acids. The CDR3 region is CASSLYQGLAGSSYNEQFF. In DNA, the CDR3 is TGTGCCAGCAGTTTATACCAGGGACTAGCGGGGAGCTCCTACAATGAGCAGTTCTTC.

V is TRBV5-8 and J is TRBJ2-1, with TRBD1 matching over 9 bases. Germline assignment: CDR1 SGHTS and CDR2 YDEGEE. The CDR3 covers 14 residues. J was trimmed by 9 bases and V by 3 bases; bases with no gene match: 7. The CDR3 sequence is CASSSRDREGEQFF. As DNA, the CDR3 is TGTGCCAGCAGCTCCCGGGACAGGGAAGGTGAGCAGTTCTTC.

The sample holds a few counts of this clone. J is TRBJ1-3 and V is TRBV11-2; weak D call: TRBD1 (5 bases). Germline-derived CDR1 and CDR2 are SGHAT and FQNNGV. The CDR3 has 15 amino acids. Trimming shortened V by 6 bases and J by 0 bases, and 12 bases separated the two germline ends. CDR3 amino acids: CASRGLRFSGNTIYF. The DNA for the CDR3 is TGTGCCAGCAGGGGACTCAGATTCTCTGGAAACACCATATATTTT.

The rearrangement uses TRBV10-1 and TRBJ2-7, with 7 positions matching TRBD1. CDR1 is WNHNN and CDR2 is SYGVQD in the germline V gene (reference sequence). The CDR3 is 14 amino acids. V shed 5 bases and J 7 bases; nucleotides not matched to a gene: 11. The CDR3 spells CASSPGQPSREQYF. Written as DNA, the CDR3 is TGCGCCAGCAGTCCGGGACAGCCGAGCCGGGAGCAGTACTTC.